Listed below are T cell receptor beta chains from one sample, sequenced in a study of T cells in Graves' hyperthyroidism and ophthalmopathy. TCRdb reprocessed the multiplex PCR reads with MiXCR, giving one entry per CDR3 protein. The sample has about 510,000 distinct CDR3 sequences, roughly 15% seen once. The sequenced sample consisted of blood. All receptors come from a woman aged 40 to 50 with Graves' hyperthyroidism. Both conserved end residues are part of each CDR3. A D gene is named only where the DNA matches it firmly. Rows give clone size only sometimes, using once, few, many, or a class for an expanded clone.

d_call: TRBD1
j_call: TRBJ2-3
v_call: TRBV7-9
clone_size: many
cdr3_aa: CASSSPGQGTPDTQYF
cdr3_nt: TGTGCCAGCAGCTCTCCGGGACAGGGGACCCCAGATACGCAGTATTTT

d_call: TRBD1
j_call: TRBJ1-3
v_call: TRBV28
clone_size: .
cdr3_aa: CASRKTGQGWGNTIYF
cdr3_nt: TGTGCCAGCAGGAAGACCGGACAGGGGTGGGGAAACACCATATATTTT

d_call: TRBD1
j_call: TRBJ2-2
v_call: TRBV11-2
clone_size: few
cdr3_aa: CASSLSSAGTGFGTGELFF
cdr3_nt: TGTGCCAGCAGCTTGTCTTCGGCCGGGACAGGGTTTGGCACCGGGGAGCTGTTTTTT

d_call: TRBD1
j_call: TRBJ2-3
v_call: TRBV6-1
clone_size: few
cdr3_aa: CASSHSGTDTDTQYF
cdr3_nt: TGTGCCAGCAGTCACTCAGGGACAGACACAGATACGCAGTATTTT

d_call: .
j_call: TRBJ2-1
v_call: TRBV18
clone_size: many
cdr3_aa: CASSTFVELSYNEQFF
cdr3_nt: TGTGCCAGCTCAACGTTTGTGGAACTTTCTTACAATGAGCAGTTCTTC

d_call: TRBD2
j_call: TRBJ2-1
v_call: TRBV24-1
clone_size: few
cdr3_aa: CATSRAGTSGYNEQFF
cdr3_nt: TGTGCCACCAGTAGAGCCGGGACTAGCGGTTACAATGAGCAGTTCTTC

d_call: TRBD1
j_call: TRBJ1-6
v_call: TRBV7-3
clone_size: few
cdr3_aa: CASRSGTGNSPLHF
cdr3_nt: TGTGCCAGCAGGTCCGGGACAGGGAATTCACCCCTCCACTTT

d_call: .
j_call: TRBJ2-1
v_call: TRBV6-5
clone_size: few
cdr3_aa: CASSYERGSGQFF
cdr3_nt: TGTGCCAGCAGTTACGAGAGAGGGAGTGGGCAGTTCTTC

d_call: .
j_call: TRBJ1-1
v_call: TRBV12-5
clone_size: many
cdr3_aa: CASGLGGENTEAFF
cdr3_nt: TGTGCTAGTGGTTTGGGAGGGGAGAACACTGAAGCTTTCTTT

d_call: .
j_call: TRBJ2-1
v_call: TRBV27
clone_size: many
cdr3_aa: CASSLIGGREQFF
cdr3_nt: TGTGCCAGCAGTTTAATTGGGGGCCGTGAGCAGTTCTTC

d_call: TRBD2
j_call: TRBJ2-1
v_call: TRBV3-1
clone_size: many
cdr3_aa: CASSQGASGNYEQFF
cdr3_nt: TGTGCCAGCAGCCAAGGGGCTAGCGGGAATTATGAGCAGTTCTTC

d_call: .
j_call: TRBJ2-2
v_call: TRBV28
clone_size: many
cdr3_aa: CASSLRGANTGELFF
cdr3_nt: TGTGCCAGCAGTTTAAGGGGCGCAAACACCGGGGAGCTGTTTTTT

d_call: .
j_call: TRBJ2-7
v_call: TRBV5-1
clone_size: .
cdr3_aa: CASSLGPGQSSYEQYF
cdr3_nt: TGCGCCAGCAGCTTGGGACCAGGTCAGAGCTCCTACGAGCAGTACTTC

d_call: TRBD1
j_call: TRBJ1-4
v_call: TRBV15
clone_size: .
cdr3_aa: CATSRATGGGEKLFF
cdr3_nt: TGTGCCACCAGCAGAGCGACAGGGGGAGGGGAAAAACTGTTTTTT

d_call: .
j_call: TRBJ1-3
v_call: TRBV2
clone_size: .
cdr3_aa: CASSLHFSGNTIYF
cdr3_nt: TGTGCCAGCAGTCTACACTTCTCTGGAAACACCATATATTTT

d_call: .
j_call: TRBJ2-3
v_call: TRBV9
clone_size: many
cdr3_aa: CASSVGSPGTSQYF
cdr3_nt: TGTGCCAGCAGCGTAGGAAGTCCTGGTACTTCGCAGTATTTT

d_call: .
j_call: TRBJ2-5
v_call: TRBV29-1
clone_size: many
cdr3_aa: CSVWAEETQYF
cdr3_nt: TGCAGCGTTTGGGCGGAAGAGACCCAGTACTTC

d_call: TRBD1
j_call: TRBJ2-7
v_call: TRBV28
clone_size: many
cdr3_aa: CASSKGALGRDEQYF
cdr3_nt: TGTGCCAGCAGTAAGGGGGCGTTAGGGCGCGACGAGCAGTACTTC

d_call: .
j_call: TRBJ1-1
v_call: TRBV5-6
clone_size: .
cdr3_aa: CASSLRPTEAFF
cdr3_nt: TGTGCCAGCAGCTTGAGACCCACTGAAGCTTTCTTT

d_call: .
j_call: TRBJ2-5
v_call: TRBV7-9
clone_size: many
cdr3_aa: CASSRGVVETQYF
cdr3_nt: TGTGCCAGCAGCCGCGGGGTTGTAGAGACCCAGTACTTC

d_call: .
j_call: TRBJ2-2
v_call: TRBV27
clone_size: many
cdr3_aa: CASSLQRAGELFF
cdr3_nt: TGTGCCAGCAGTTTACAGCGGGCCGGGGAGCTGTTTTTT

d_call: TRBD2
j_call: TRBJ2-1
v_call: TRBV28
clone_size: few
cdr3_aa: CASSWSSGGNEQFF
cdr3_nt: TGTGCCAGCAGTTGGTCTAGCGGGGGCAATGAGCAGTTCTTC

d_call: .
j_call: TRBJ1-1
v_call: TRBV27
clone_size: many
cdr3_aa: CASSFYLGFAEAFF
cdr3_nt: TGTGCCAGCAGTTTTTATTTGGGGTTTGCTGAAGCTTTCTTT

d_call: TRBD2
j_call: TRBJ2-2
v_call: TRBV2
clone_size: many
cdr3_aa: CASSDVAGGPTGELFF
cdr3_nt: TGTGCCAGCAGTGATGTAGCGGGAGGGCCCACCGGGGAGCTGTTTTTT

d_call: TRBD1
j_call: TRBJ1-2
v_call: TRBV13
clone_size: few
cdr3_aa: CASSLRQGRDGYTF
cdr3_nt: TGTGCCAGCAGCCTAAGACAGGGAAGAGATGGCTACACCTTC

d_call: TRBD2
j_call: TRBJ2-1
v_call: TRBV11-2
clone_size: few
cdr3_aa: CASSFRAPGLAALPEQFF
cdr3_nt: TGTGCCAGCAGCTTTAGGGCCCCGGGACTAGCGGCCTTACCCGAGCAGTTCTTC

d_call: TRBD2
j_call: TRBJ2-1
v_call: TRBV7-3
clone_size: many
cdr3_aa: CASSLKSGGNNEQFF
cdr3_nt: TGTGCCAGCAGCTTAAAATCGGGAGGGAATAATGAGCAGTTCTTC

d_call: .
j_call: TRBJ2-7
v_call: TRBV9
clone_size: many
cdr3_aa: CASSVTDFSYEQYF
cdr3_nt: TGTGCCAGCAGCGTAACGGACTTCTCCTACGAGCAGTACTTC

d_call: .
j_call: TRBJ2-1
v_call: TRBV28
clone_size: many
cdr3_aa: CASSNGRGLNEQFF
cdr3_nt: TGTGCCAGCAGTAACGGTCGGGGACTCAATGAGCAGTTCTTC

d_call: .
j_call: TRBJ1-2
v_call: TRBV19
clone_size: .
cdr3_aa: CASSPTRSANYGYTF
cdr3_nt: TGTGCCAGTAGTCCAACAAGGTCCGCTAACTATGGCTACACCTTC

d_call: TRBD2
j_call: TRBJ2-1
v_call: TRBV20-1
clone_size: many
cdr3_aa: CSAPFRTRGTNEQFF
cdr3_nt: TGCAGTGCCCCATTTAGGACTAGGGGTACAAATGAGCAGTTCTTC

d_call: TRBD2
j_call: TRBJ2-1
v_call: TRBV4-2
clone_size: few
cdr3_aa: CASSSKVLREHNEQFF
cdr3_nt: TGTGCCAGCAGCTCAAAGGTATTGCGGGAGCACAATGAGCAGTTCTTC

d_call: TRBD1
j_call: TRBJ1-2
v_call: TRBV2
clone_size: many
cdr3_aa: CASRGQGDGYTF
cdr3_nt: TGTGCCAGCAGGGGACAGGGGGATGGCTACACCTTC

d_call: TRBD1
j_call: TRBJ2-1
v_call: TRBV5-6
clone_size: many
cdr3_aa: CASSLVGTGISYNEQFF
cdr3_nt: TGTGCCAGCAGCTTGGTTGGGACAGGGATCTCCTACAATGAGCAGTTCTTC

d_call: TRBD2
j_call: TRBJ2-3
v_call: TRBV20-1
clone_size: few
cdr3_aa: CSAREFLAGRRDTQYF
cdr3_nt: TGCAGTGCTAGAGAGTTTTTAGCGGGGAGGAGGGATACGCAGTATTTT

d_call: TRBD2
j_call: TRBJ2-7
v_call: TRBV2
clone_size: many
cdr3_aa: CASTPGLGPYEQYF
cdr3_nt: TGTGCCAGCACTCCGGGACTAGGGCCCTACGAGCAGTACTTC

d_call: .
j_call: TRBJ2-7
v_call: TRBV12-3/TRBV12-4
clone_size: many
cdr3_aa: CASGEGVPEQYF
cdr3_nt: TGTGCCAGCGGCGAGGGAGTCCCCGAGCAGTACTTC

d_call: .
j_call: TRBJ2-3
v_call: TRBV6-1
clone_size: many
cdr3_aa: CASRKSGPRTDTQYF
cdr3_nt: TGTGCCAGCAGGAAAAGCGGCCCCCGGACAGATACGCAGTATTTT

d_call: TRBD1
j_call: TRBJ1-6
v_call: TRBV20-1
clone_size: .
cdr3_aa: CSARDRDRGDVTPLHF
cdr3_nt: TGCAGTGCTAGGGATAGGGACAGGGGAGACGTTACACCCCTCCACTTT

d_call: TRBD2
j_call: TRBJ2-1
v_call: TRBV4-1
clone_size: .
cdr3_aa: CASSPEGLAGVVYNEQFF
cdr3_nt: TGCGCCAGCAGCCCCGAGGGGCTAGCGGGAGTTGTCTACAATGAGCAGTTCTTC

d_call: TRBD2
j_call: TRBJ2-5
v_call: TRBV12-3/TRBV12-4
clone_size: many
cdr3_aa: CASRASGPVETQYF
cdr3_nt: TGTGCCAGCAGAGCTAGCGGTCCGGTCGAGACCCAGTACTTC

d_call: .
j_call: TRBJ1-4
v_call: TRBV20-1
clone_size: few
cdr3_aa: CSASFRDTVTNEKLFF
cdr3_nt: TGCAGTGCTAGTTTTCGGGACACCGTAACTAATGAAAAACTGTTTTTT

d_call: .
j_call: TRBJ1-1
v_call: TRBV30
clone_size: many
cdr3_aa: CAWSARRGNTEAFF
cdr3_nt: TGTGCCTGGAGTGCCCGTCGGGGGAACACTGAAGCTTTCTTT

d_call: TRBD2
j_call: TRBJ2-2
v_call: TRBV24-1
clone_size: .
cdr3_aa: CATSVGTSRAGELFF
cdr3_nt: TGTGCCACCAGTGTCGGGACTAGCCGGGCCGGGGAGCTGTTTTTT

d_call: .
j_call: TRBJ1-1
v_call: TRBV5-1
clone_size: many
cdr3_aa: CASSLWGSTEAFF
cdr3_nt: TGCGCCAGCAGCTTATGGGGGAGCACTGAAGCTTTCTTT

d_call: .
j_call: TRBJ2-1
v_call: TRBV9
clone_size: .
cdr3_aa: CASSAYEGEQFF
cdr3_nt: TGTGCCAGCAGCGCCTACGAGGGTGAGCAGTTCTTC

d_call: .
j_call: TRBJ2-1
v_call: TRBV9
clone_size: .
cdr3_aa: CASSPGPTAYNEQFF
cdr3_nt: TGTGCCAGCAGCCCCGGGCCTACAGCCTACAATGAGCAGTTCTTC

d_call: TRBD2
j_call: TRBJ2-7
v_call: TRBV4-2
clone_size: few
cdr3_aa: CASSQPRTSGRYHSYEQYF
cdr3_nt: TGTGCCAGCAGCCAGCCCCGGACTAGCGGGAGGTACCACTCCTACGAGCAGTACTTC

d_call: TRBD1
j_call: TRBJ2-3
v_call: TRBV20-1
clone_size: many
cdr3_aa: CSAYGTGGTDTQYF
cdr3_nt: TGCAGTGCTTATGGGACAGGGGGCACAGATACGCAGTATTTT

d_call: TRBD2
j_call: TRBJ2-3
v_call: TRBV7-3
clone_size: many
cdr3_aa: CASSLDWTSREGTQYF
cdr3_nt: TGTGCCAGCAGCTTAGATTGGACTAGCAGGGAGGGTACGCAGTATTTT

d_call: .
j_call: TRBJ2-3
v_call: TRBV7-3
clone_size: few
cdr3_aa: CASSLTKRDTQYF
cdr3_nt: TGTGCCAGCAGCTTAACGAAACGGGATACGCAGTATTTT

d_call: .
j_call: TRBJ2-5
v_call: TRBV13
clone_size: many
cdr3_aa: CASSLPGLQETQYF
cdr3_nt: TGTGCCAGCAGCTTACCTGGATTGCAAGAGACCCAGTACTTC

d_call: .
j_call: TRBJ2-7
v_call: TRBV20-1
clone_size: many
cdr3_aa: CSARERQGPPYEQYF
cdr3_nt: TGCAGTGCTAGAGAACGGCAGGGACCACCCTACGAGCAGTACTTC

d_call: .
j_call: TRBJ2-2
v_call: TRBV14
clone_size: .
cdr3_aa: CASSQWNSGNTGELFF
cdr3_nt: TGTGCCAGCAGCCAATGGAATAGCGGAAACACCGGGGAGCTGTTTTTT

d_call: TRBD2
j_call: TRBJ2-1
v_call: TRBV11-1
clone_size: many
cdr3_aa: CASSLPPWREGYNTYNEQFF
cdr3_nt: TGTGCCAGCAGCCTGCCCCCCTGGCGGGAGGGCTATAACACCTACAATGAGCAGTTCTTC

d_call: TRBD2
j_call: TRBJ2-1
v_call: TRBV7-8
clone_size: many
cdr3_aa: CASSLPKKREDSYNEQFF
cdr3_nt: TGTGCCAGCAGCTTACCTAAGAAGCGGGAGGACTCCTACAATGAGCAGTTCTTC

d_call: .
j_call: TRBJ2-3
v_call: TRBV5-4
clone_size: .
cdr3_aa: CASSLDSKTGSPQYF
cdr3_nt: TGTGCCAGCAGCTTGGATTCCAAGACGGGGAGCCCGCAGTATTTT

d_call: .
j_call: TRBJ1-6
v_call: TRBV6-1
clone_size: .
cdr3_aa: CASSGGYNSPLHF
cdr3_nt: TGTGCCAGCAGTGGGGGCTACAATTCACCCCTCCACTTT